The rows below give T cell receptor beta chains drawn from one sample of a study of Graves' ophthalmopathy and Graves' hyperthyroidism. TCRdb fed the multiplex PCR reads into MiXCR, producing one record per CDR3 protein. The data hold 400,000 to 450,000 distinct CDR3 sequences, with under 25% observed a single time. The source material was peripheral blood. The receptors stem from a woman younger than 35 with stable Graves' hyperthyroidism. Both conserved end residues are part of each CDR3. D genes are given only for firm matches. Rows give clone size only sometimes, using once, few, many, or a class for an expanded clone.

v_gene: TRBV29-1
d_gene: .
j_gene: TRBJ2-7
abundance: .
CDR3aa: CSVSRGGYYEQYF
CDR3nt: TGCAGCGTCTCTAGGGGAGGCTACTACGAGCAGTACTTC

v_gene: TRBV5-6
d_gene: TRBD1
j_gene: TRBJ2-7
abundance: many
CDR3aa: CASSFPRGTPRHEQYF
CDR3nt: TGTGCCAGCAGCTTCCCCAGGGGGACACCCCGACACGAGCAGTACTTC

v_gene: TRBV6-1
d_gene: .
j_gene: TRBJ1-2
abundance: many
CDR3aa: CASGNRNVNYGYTF
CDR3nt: TGTGCCAGCGGGAACAGGAATGTTAACTATGGCTACACCTTC

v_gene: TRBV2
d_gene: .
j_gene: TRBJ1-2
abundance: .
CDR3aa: CDPSERVWYGYTF
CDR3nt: TGTGACCCAAGCGAAAGGGTGTGGTATGGCTACACCTTC

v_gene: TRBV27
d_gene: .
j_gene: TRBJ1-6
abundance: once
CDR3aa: CASSLGRGSPLHF
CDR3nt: TGTGCCAGCAGTTTGGGGAGAGGTTCACCCCTCCACTTT

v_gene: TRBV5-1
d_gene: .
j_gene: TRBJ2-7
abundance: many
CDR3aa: CASSRGDWGNEQYF
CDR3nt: TGCGCCAGCAGCCGAGGGGATTGGGGGAACGAGCAGTACTTC

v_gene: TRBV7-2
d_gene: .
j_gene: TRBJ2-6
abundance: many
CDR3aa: CASSLGRGANVLTF
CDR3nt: TGTGCCAGCAGCCTTGGCAGGGGGGCCAACGTCCTGACTTTC

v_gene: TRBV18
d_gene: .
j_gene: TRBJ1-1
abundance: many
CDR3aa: CASSPRIQGGGTEAFF
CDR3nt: TGTGCCAGCTCACCGAGAATACAGGGCGGGGGCACTGAAGCTTTCTTT

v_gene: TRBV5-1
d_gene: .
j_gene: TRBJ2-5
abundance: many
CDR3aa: CASSLWGRSEETQYF
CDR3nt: TGCGCCAGCAGCTTGTGGGGGAGAAGTGAGGAGACCCAGTACTTC

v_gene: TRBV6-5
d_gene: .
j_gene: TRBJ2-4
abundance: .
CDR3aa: CASSYSGTAGQRNIQYF
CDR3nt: TGTGCCAGCAGTTACTCAGGGACCGCGGGACAACGAAACATTCAGTACTTC

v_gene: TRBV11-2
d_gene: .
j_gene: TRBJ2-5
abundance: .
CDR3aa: CASSFRLVYSQETQYF
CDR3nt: TGTGCCAGCAGCTTTCGACTAGTCTACTCCCAAGAGACCCAGTACTTC